The 27 T cell receptor beta chains below come from one sample, sequenced in a study of molecular identifiers for immune sequencing clone quantification. TCRdb analysed the PCR reads with MiXCR anew, one entry per CDR3 protein. The table has 40,000 to 65,000 distinct CDR3 sequences, approximately 40% seen once. Sequencing was done on a sample of naive CD8+ T cells from blood, with Jurkat cell RNA spiked in. The sample's subset: FACS-sorted CD8+CD4-CCR7+CD45RA+ naive T cells. These receptor sequences come from a human donor in good health. Some libraries in this study had Jurkat cell RNA spiked in.

The chain has TRBV6-5 and TRBJ2-6; no clear D gene. Per germline, CDR1 MNHEY and CDR2 SVGAGI. CDR3 length: 15 amino acids. Deletions cut 1 base from V and 0 bases from J, with 4 bases between. The CDR3 DNA reads TGTGCCAGCAGTTACTTCAGCTCTGGGGCCAACGTCCTGACTTTC. It codes for CASSYFSSGANVLTF.

This clonotype appeared once. The chain combines TRBV20-1 with TRBJ2-7; 7 bases map to TRBD2. There are 13 residues in the CDR3. Germline lookup yields CDR1 DFQATT and CDR2 SNEGSKA (reference sequence). CDR3 in amino acids: CRASQGGTYEQYF. For the CDR3, the DNA is TGCAGGGCCAGCCAGGGAGGGACCTACGAGCAGTACTTC.

This clonotype was found many times. The chain carries TRBV19 and TRBJ2-5, with TRBD2 matching over 14 bases. Germline CDR1 is LNHDA and CDR2 is SQIVND (reference sequence). This CDR3 region has 18 residues. V was clipped by 5 bases and J by 4 bases; unmatched bases: 12. CDR3 sequence (DNA): TGTGCCAGTAGTGACAGCGGACTAGCGGGAGGCCTAGGAGAGACCCAGTACTTC. Residues: CASSDSGLAGGLGETQYF.

This clonotype was seen more than once but under ten times. J is TRBJ2-3 and V is TRBV9; D is unresolved. V shed 0 bases and J shed 6 bases, with 2 bases lying between them. The CDR3 is 11 amino acids. In germline, CDR1 is SGDLS, CDR2 YYNGEE. The CDR3 DNA reads TGTGCCAGCAGCGTAGGGGATACGCAGTATTTT. It codes for CASSVGDTQYF.

This clonotype was picked up a small number of times. The V gene is TRBV20-1, the J gene TRBJ2-2; D assignment may be TRBD1 or TRBD2 (5 bases each). Trimming left V 5 bases short and J 5 bases short, with 12 bases between. Germline CDR1 reads DFQATT; CDR2 reads SNEGSKA (reference sequence). The CDR3 has 13 residues. The CDR3 DNA reads TGCAGTGCTCCTGGGACCTGGACCGGGGAGCTGTTTTTT. As protein: CSAPGTWTGELFF.

This clonotype was seen only a few times. The J gene is TRBJ2-3, the V gene TRBV19; 7 bases map to TRBD1. The CDR3 extends over 12 amino acids. CDR1 is LNHDA, CDR2 SQIVND, per germline (reference sequence). V lost 8 bases and J lost 6; bases outside the gene matches: 5. CDR3 region: CASSGTVDTQYF. CDR3 DNA sequence: TGTGCCAGTTCAGGGACAGTGGATACGCAGTATTTT.

The sample holds many counts of this clonotype. This sequence joins TRBV5-6 and TRBJ1-3; possible D gene TRBD1, 6 bases. Trimming stripped 4 bases from V and 2 bases from J, with 19 bases between. CDR1 is SGHDT and CDR2 is YYEEEE in the germline V gene. CDR3 length equals 17 residues. This CDR3 is CASSLGSTGDPGNTIYF. The DNA of the CDR3 is TGTGCCAGCAGCCTGGGCTCGACAGGTGATCCTGGAAACACCATATATTTT.

This sequence joins TRBV27 and TRBJ2-4; TRBD1 or TRBD2 may be the D gene (5 bases each). The germline CDR1 and CDR2 sequences are MNHEY and SMNVEV (reference sequence). CDR3 size: 14 residues. V dropped 2 bases and J dropped 9 bases, with 14 bases sitting between them. The CDR3 coding sequence is TGTGCCAGCAGTTTAAGTGGGGACCAAACCATTCAGTACTTC. Residues: CASSLSGDQTIQYF.

This clonotype has only one observation. A much larger clone sits a single nucleotide away, making a read error possible. The gene calls are TRBV7-8 and TRBJ2-5; the D is unclear. The closer fit of TRBJ2-1 to the DNA end suggests the J call may be wrong. The CDR3 loop spans 16 amino acids. Germline V CDR1 and CDR2: SGHVS, FQNEAQ. This CDR3 reads CASSLGLGRASETQFF. DNA of the CDR3: TGTGCCAGCAGCTTAGGACTCGGTAGGGCCAGTGAGACCCAGTTCTTC.

This clonotype was observed many times. V and J are TRBV5-5 and TRBJ2-3; D is unresolved. Germline values: CDR1 SGHKS, CDR2 YYEKEE (reference sequence). Trimming stripped 0 bases from V and 2 bases from J, with 10 bases between. CDR3 size: 15 residues. CDR3 amino acids: CASSLVWKNTDTQYF. The DNA of the CDR3 is TGTGCCAGCAGCTTGGTTTGGAAAAACACAGATACGCAGTATTTT. The whole variable domain, filled in from reference TRBV5-5 and TRBJ2-3, reads DAGVTQSPTHLIKTRGQQVTLRCSPISGHKSVSWYQQVLGQGPQFIFQYYEKEERGRGNFPDRFSARQFPNYSSELNVNALLLGDSALYLCASSLVWKNTDTQYFGPGTRLTVL.

The rearrangement uses TRBV11-2 and TRBJ2-2; D unclear. Germline CDR1 reads SGHAT; CDR2 reads FQNNGV. The CDR3 sequence is 12 residues long. Trimming left V 3 bases short and J 5 bases short, with 4 bases between. CDR3 residues: CASSFVTGELFF. CDR3 DNA sequence: TGTGCCAGCAGCTTTGTAACCGGGGAGCTGTTTTTT.

This clonotype was seen at least ten times. V usage is TRBV20-1 and J usage is TRBJ2-3; 8 bases are a match to TRBD2. V was clipped by 5 bases and J by 11 bases; unmatched bases: 9. The CDR3 length is 12 residues. Germline assignment: CDR1 DFQATT and CDR2 SNEGSKA (reference sequence). The CDR3 loop reads CSAPQAGERQYF. CDR3 bases: TGCAGTGCTCCCCAAGCGGGAGAAAGGCAGTATTTT.

Turning to this clonotype: A much larger clone differs by one base, so this may be a read error. The chain links TRBV6-2 or TRBV6-3 to TRBJ1-5; D uncertain. The CDR3 sequence is 13 residues long. CDR1 and CDR2 from the germline V gene are MNHEY and SVGEGT. CDR3 protein: CASTTGVNQPQQF. For the CDR3, the DNA is TGTGCCAGCACCACCGGGGTGAATCAGCCCCAGCAATTT.

The chain has TRBV10-2 and TRBJ1-2; D call uncertain. Trimming removed 2 bases from V and 5 bases from J, with 9 bases in between. Germline V gene sequence: CDR1 WSHSY, CDR2 SAAADI. The CDR3 spans 13 residues. CDR3 bases: TGCGCCAGCAGTGAGGGGGTAGGGTATGGCTACACCTTC. Its translation: CASSEGVGYGYTF.

The chain recombines TRBV11-2 with TRBJ2-7; perhaps TRBD2 as D (6 bases). V shed 4 bases and J shed 2 bases, with 15 bases lying between them. The CDR3 loop spans 15 amino acids. Per the germline V gene, CDR1 is SGHAT and CDR2 is FQNNGV. The CDR3 sequence is CASSWDHPGAYEQYF. DNA of the CDR3: TGTGCCAGCAGCTGGGACCACCCGGGGGCCTACGAGCAGTACTTC.

This clonotype showed up just a few times. The chain is built from TRBV9 and TRBJ2-1; D is ambiguous. Between the trimmed V and J ends, which lost 4 bases and 13 bases, there was a span of 15 bases. The germline gives CDR1 SGDLS, CDR2 YYNGEE. This CDR3 has 12 residues. The CDR3: CASSSGPSYQFF. In DNA form, the CDR3 reads TGTGCCAGCAGCTCAGGACCGTCGTACCAGTTCTTC.

There are many counts of this clonotype. CDR3 in amino acids: CASSLVGRATGELFF. The CDR3 bases are TGTGCCAGCAGTTTAGTCGGGAGGGCTACCGGGGAGCTGTTTTTT. The V and J genes are TRBV28 and TRBJ2-2; 8 bases are shared with TRBD2. V dropped 2 bases and J dropped 5; count of bases not matched to a gene: 4. Germline CDR1 and CDR2: MDHEN and SYDVKM. This CDR3 is built from 15 residues.

This clonotype was recorded at least ten times. V and J are TRBV7-6 and TRBJ2-7; TRBD2 aligns across 8 bases. Germline CDR1 SGHVS, CDR2 FNYEAQ. This CDR3 spans 14 amino acids. V gave up 5 bases and J gave up 3 bases; unmatched junction bases: 6. The CDR3 DNA follows: TGTGCCAGCAGCCCTACTAGCGGCGGCTACGAGCAGTACTTC. This encodes CASSPTSGGYEQYF.

Regarding this clonotype: A clone one base away is much larger, so this may be a read error. V usage is TRBV5-6 and J usage is TRBJ2-3, with a tentative D call TRBD1 (6 bases). V shed 4 bases and J shed 7 bases, with 10 bases lying between them. The germline gives CDR1 SGHDT, CDR2 YYEEEE. This CDR3 has 12 amino acids. The CDR3 nucleotides are TGTGCCAGCAGCCCAGGACAGCATACGCAGTATTTT. Its translation: CASSPGQHTQYF.

This clonotype was found a few times. The CDR3 loop is CASSPRDWDRGQETQYF. The CDR3 coding sequence is TGTGCCAGCAGCCCCCGAGATTGGGACAGGGGACAAGAGACCCAGTACTTC. This chain links TRBV7-9 with TRBJ2-5, with TRBD1 matching over 10 bases. CDR1 is SEHNR, CDR2 FQNEAQ, per germline (reference sequence). The CDR3 is 17 amino acids. V trimming: 5 bases; J trimming: 2 bases; junction bases outside the gene matches: 11.

In the case of this clonotype: The junction shows a germline mismatch at one end, possibly a read error. This chain joins TRBV28 and TRBJ1-2; tentatively, D is TRBD1 (6 bases). The CDR3 spans 19 residues. Germline-derived CDR1 and CDR2 are MDHEN and SYDVKM. DNA of the CDR3: TGTGCCACCACCCCCTTGCCGGTCGCCGGGACACGTCCTAACAATGGCTACACCTTC. Its protein product is CATTPLPVAGTRPNNGYTF.

As for this clonotype: A much larger clonotype is one base distant, so this may be a read error. This chain's CDR3 is CASSLKFWGYSYQPQHF. The DNA of the CDR3 is TGTGCCAGCAGTCTCAAATTCTGGGGGTATAGCTATCAGCCCCAGCATTTT. The V gene is TRBV6-5, the J gene TRBJ1-5; weak D call: TRBD1 (5 bases). Germline CDR1 and CDR2: MNHEY and SVGAGI. The CDR3 length is 17 residues.

This clonotype was counted only a few times. The chain has TRBV6-5 and TRBJ2-2; D possibly uses TRBD1 or TRBD2 (5 bases each). This CDR3 has 15 amino acids. Trimming pared 0 bases from V and 6 bases from J, leaving 11 bases between. Germline CDR1 and CDR2: MNHEY and SVGAGI. CDR3 bases: TGTGCCAGCAGTTACTCGATTCGGGGCGCCGGGGAGCTGTTTTTT. Protein: CASSYSIRGAGELFF.

This clonotype was recorded at least ten times. The chain has TRBV4-2 and TRBJ2-7, with D unclear. Germline V gene data show CDR1 as LGHNA and CDR2 as YNFKEQ. The CDR3 length is 14 residues. The germline V and J ends were trimmed by 0 bases and 6 bases, with 12 bases remaining between them. CDR3 coding DNA: TGTGCCAGCAGCCAAGATTTTAATTGGGGCGAGCAGTACTTC. Translating gives CASSQDFNWGEQYF.

On this clonotype itself: One base away lies a much larger clone, so this may be a sequencing read error. This chain connects TRBV28 to TRBJ2-3; D perhaps matches TRBD1 (5 bases). V lost 5 bases to trimming and J lost 6 bases, with 12 bases between them. Per the germline V gene, CDR1 is MDHEN and CDR2 is SYDVKM. The CDR3 length is 13 residues. DNA for the CDR3: TGTGCCAGCAGTATACAGGACACCGATACGCAGTATTTT. Translating gives CASSIQDTDTQYF.

This clonotype was counted many times. This chain connects TRBV29-1 to TRBJ2-7, with D uncertain. Trimming took 3 bases from V and 5 from J, leaving 14 bases between them. The CDR3 extends over 13 amino acids. CDR1 and CDR2 from the germline V gene are SQVTM and ANQGSEA. The DNA for the CDR3 is TGCAGCGTTGAGGGTCCGATTAGGGACGAGCAGTACTTC. Protein product: CSVEGPIRDEQYF.

The J gene is TRBJ2-1, the V gene TRBV27; 7 bases match TRBD2. The CDR3 totals 16 residues. Germline values: CDR1 MNHEY, CDR2 SMNVEV (reference sequence). Trimming at V came to 4 bases and at J to 6 bases, leaving 12 bases not matched to a gene. The CDR3 sequence is CASSSFSYREGNEQFF. The CDR3 DNA reads TGTGCCAGCAGTTCATTCTCATATAGGGAGGGCAATGAGCAGTTCTTC.